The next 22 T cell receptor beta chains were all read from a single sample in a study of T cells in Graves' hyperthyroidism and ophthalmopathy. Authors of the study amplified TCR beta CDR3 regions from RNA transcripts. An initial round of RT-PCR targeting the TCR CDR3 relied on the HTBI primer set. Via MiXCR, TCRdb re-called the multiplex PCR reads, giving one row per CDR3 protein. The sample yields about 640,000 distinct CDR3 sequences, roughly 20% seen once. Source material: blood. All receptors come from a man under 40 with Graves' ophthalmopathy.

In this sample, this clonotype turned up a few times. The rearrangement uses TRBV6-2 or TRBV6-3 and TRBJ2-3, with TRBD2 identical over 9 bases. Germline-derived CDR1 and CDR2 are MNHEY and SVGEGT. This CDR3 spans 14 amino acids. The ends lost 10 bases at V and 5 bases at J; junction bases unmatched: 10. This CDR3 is CATRAGGAQDTQYF. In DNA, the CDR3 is TGTGCCACCCGCGCGGGGGGGGCCCAAGATACGCAGTATTTT.

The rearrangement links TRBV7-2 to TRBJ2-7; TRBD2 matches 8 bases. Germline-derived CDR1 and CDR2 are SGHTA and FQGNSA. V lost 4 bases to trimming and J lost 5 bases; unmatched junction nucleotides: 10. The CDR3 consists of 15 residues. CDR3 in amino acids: CASSSLGLGRDEQYF. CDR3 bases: TGTGCCAGCAGCTCGTTGGGACTAGGACGCGACGAGCAGTACTTC.

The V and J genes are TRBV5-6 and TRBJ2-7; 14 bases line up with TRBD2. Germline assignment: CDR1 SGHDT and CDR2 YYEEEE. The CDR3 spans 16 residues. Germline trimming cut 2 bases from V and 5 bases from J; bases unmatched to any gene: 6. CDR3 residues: CASSFRTSGRTHEQYF. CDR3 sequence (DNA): TGTGCCAGCAGCTTTAGGACTAGCGGGAGGACCCACGAGCAGTACTTC.

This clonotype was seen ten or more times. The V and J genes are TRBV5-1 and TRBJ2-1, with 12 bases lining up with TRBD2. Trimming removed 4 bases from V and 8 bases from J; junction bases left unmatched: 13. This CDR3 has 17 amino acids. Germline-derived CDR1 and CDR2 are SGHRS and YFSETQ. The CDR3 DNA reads TGCGCCAGCAGCCCCGGACTAGCGGGGCCTCCCCGCGATGAGCAGTTCTTC. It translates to CASSPGLAGPPRDEQFF. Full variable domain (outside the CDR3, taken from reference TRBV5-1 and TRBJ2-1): KAGVTQTPRYLIKTRGQQVTLSCSPISGHRSVSWYQQTPGQGLQFLFEYFSETQRNKGNFPGRFSGRQFSNSRSEMNVSTLELGDSALYLCASSPGLAGPPRDEQFFGPGTRLTVL.

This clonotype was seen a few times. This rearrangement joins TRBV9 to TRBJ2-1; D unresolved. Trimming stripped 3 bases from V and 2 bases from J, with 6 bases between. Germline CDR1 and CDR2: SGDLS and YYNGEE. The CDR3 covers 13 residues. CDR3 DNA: TGTGCCAGCAGCGCCTTAACCTACAATGAGCAGTTCTTC. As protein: CASSALTYNEQFF.

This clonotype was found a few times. The DNA of the CDR3 is TGCAGTGCTAGAGATCTCGACACCTATAATTCACCCCTCCACTTT. This encodes CSARDLDTYNSPLHF. The chain has TRBV20-1 and TRBJ1-6; D remains unclear. CDR3 length: 15 residues. Germline V CDR1 and CDR2: DFQATT, SNEGSKA (reference sequence). V lost 0 bases to trimming and J lost 2 bases, with 8 bases between them.

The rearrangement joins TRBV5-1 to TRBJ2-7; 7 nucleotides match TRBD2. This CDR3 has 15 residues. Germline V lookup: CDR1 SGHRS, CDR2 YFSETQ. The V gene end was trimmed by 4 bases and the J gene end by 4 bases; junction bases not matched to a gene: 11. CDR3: CASSPGGEVGYEQYF. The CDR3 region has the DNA TGCGCCAGCAGCCCGGGGGGTGAGGTGGGTTACGAGCAGTACTTC. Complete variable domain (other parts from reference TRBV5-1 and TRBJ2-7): KAGVTQTPRYLIKTRGQQVTLSCSPISGHRSVSWYQQTPGQGLQFLFEYFSETQRNKGNFPGRFSGRQFSNSRSEMNVSTLELGDSALYLCASSPGGEVGYEQYFGPGTRLTVT.

CDR3 residues: CATSRDPGVWGEQYF. For the CDR3, the DNA is TGTGCCACCAGCAGAGATCCAGGAGTATGGGGGGAGCAGTACTTC. The rearrangement uses TRBV15 and TRBJ2-7, with D perhaps matching TRBD1 or TRBD2 (5 bases each). Trimming stripped 0 bases from V and 7 bases from J, with 16 bases between. The germline V gene has CDR1 LNHNV and CDR2 YYDKDF (reference sequence). The CDR3 runs 15 residues. Full variable domain (rest looked up from reference TRBV15 and TRBJ2-7): DAMVIQNPRYQVTQFGKPVTLSCSQTLNHNVMYWYQQKSSQAPKLLFHYYDKDFNNEADTPDNFQSRRPNTSFCFLDIRSPGLGDTAMYLCATSRDPGVWGEQYFGPGTRLTVT.

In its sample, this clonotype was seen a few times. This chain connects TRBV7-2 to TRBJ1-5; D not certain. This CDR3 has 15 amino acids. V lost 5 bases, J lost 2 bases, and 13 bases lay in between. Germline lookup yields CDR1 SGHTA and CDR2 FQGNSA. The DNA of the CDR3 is TGTGCCAGCAGCGCCCACGGACTAGGCAATCAGCCCCAGCATTTT. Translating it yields CASSAHGLGNQPQHF.

DNA for the CDR3: TGTGCCAGCAGACGAGGGACTAGCGGGAAATACAATGAGCAGTTCTTC. Its translation: CASRRGTSGKYNEQFF. This chain uses TRBV27 with TRBJ2-1; 13 bases are shared with TRBD2. The CDR3 runs to 16 residues. The trim removed 6 bases at V and 4 bases at J, leaving 6 bases unmatched. CDR1 MNHEY and CDR2 SMNVEV come from the germline V gene (reference sequence).

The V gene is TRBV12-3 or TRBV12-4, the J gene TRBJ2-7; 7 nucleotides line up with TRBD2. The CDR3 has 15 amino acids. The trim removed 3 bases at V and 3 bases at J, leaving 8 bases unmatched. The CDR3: CASSFLIAGNYEQYF. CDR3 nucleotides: TGTGCCAGCAGTTTCCTCATAGCGGGTAACTACGAGCAGTACTTC.

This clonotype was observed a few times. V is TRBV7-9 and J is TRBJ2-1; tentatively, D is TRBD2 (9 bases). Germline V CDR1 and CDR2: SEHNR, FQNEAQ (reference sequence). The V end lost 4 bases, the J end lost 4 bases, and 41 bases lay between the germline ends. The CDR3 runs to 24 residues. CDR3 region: CASSSTGGGSGSLVAETLYNEQFF. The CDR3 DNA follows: TGTGCCAGCAGCTCTACAGGGGGAGGTAGCGGGAGTCTCGTCGCGGAGACCCTTTACAATGAGCAGTTCTTC.

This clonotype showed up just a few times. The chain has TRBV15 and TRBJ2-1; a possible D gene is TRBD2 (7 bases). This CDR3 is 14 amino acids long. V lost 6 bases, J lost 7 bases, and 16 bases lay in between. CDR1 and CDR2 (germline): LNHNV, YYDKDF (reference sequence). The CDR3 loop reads CATRGAGATNEQFF. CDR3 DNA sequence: TGTGCCACCAGGGGGGCGGGGGCGACGAATGAGCAGTTCTTC. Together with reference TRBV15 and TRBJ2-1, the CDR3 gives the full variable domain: DAMVIQNPRYQVTQFGKPVTLSCSQTLNHNVMYWYQQKSSQAPKLLFHYYDKDFNNEADTPDNFQSRRPNTSFCFLDIRSPGLGDTAMYLCATRGAGATNEQFFGPGTRLTVL.

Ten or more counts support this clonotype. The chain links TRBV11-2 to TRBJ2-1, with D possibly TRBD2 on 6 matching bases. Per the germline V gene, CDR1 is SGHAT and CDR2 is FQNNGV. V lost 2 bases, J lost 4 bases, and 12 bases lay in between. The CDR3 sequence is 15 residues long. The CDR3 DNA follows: TGTGCCAGCAGCTTACCGGCTAGCGCTTACAATGAGCAGTTCTTC. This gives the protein CASSLPASAYNEQFF.

CDR3 region: CASSVATTGVETQYF. Written as DNA, the CDR3 is TGCGCCAGCAGCGTGGCGACTACTGGGGTAGAGACCCAGTACTTC. The rearrangement uses TRBV5-1 and TRBJ2-5; the D gene is possibly TRBD2 (5 bases). V was trimmed by 4 bases and J by 4 bases, leaving 17 bases between them. CDR1 and CDR2 from the germline V gene are SGHRS and YFSETQ. The length of the CDR3 is 15 residues.

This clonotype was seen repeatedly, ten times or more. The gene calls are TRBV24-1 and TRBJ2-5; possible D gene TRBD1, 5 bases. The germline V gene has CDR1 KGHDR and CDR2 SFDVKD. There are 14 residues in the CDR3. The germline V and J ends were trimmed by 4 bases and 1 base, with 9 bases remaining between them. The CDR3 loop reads CATSDRQSQETQYF. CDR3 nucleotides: TGTGCCACCAGTGACCGACAGTCCCAAGAGACCCAGTACTTC.

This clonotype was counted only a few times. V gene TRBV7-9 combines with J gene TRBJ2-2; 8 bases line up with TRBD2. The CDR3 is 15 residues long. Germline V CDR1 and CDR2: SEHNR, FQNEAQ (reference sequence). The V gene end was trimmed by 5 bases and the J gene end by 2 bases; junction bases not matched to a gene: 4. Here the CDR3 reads CASSVLAANTGELFF. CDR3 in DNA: TGTGCCAGCAGCGTACTAGCGGCAAACACCGGGGAGCTGTTTTTT. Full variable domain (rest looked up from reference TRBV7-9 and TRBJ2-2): DTGVSQNPRHKITKRGQNVTFRCDPISEHNRLYWYRQTLGQGPEFLTYFQNEAQLEKSRLLSDRFSAERPKGSFSTLEIQRTEQGDSAMYLCASSVLAANTGELFFGEGSRLTVL.

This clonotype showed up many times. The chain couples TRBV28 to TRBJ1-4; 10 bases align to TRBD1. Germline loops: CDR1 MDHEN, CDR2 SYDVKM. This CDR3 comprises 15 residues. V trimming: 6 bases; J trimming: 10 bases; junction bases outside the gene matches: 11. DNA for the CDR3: TGTGCCAGCAGGCCCAGGGGGGACAGGGGCGGAAAACTGTTTTTT. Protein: CASRPRGDRGGKLFF.

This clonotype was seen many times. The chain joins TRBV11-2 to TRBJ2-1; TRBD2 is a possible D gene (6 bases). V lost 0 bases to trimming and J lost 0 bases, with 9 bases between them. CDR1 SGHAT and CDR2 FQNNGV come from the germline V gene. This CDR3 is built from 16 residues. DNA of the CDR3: TGTGCCAGCAGCTTAGAGAGGCGGGGCTCCTACAATGAGCAGTTCTTC. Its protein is CASSLERRGSYNEQFF.

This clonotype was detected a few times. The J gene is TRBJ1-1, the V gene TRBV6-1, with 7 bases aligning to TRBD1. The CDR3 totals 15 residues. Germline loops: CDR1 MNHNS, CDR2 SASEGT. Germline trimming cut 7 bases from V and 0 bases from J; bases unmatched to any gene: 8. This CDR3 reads CASTLNRGMNTEAFF. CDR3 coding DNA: TGTGCCAGCACTTTAAACAGGGGAATGAACACTGAAGCTTTCTTT.

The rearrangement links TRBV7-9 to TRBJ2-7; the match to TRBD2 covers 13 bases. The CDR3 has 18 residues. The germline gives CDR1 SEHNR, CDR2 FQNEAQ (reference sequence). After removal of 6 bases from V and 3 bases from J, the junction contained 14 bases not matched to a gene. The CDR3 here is CASSPPGTSGKKFYEQYF. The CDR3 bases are TGTGCCAGCAGTCCACCGGGGACTAGCGGGAAGAAGTTCTACGAGCAGTACTTC.

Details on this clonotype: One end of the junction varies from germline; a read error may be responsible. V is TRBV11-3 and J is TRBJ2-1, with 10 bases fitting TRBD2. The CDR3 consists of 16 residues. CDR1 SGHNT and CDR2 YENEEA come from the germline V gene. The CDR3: CASSSSGTSAYNEQSF. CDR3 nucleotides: TGTGCCAGCAGCTCCTCCGGGACTAGCGCGTACAATGAGCAGTCCTTC.